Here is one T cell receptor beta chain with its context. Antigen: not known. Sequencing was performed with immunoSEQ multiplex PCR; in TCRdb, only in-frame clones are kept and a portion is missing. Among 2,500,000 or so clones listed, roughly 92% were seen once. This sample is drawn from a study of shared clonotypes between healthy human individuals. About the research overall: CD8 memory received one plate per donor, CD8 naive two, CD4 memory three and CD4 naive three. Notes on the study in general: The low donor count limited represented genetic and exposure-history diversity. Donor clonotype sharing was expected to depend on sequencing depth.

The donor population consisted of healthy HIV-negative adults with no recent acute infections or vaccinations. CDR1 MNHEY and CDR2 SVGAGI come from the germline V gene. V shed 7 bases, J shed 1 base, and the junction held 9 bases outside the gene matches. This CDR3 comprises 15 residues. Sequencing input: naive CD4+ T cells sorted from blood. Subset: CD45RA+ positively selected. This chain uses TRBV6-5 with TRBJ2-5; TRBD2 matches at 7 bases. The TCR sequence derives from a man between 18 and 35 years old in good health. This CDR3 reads CASTPPASGQETQYF. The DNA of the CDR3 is TGTGCCAGCACCCCTCCGGCTAGCGGCCAAGAGACCCAGTACTTC.